This T cell receptor beta chain was recovered during a study of identical twins. This clonotype was recorded at least ten times. Its antigen is still unknown. Trimming removed 1 base at V and 4 bases at J, with 5 bases between. The CDR3 is 14 amino acids. Study results and caveats: Monozygotic twin pairs showed more out-of-frame TCR alpha sharing than models estimated. Conclusions came from cross-sectional statistical analysis, not from following the same donors.

A universal primer site was incorporated via template switching, and the cDNA contained unique molecular identifiers. TCRdb used MiXCR to reprocess the 5' RACE reads, holding one entry per CDR3 protein. The repertoire holds roughly 1.6 million distinct CDR3 sequences, with about 31% as singletons. This chain links TRBV12-3 or TRBV12-4 with TRBJ2-6; possibly TRBD1 for D (5 bases). The receptor was derived from a newborn girl in good health. Sequencing was done on a sample of cord blood. CDR3 residues: CASSLGQGANVLTF. CDR3 DNA: TGTGCCAGCAGTTTAGGACAGGGGGCCAACGTCCTGACTTTC.